The 3 T cell receptor beta chains listed next were all sequenced from one sample in a study of T-cell memory formation after mild COVID-19 (dated by TCRdb to 2020 to 2023). Libraries were prepared through 5' RACE. Sequencing used an Illumina NovaSeq 6000. TCRdb reran the public reads through fastp at Q25 and MiXCR, keeping productive beta chains. Each CDR3 protein appears once, grouped with its most common genes and DNA. This sample comprises 250,000 to 300,000 distinct CDR3 sequences, around 17% of them detected only once. The ten largest clones represent 23% of the sample. The sample was PBMCs or a T cell subset sorted from them (not recorded which). The receptors shown here come from a young man who had mild COVID-19 (a few samples of this study predate the infection). The sample titles of this study are shuffled in the database, so cell type and time point are left out; the donor was told from shared clones.

This clonotype was detected a few times. This rearrangement joins TRBV10-3 to TRBJ2-5; 11 bases are a match to TRBD2. V lost 11 bases, J lost 5 bases, and 13 bases stayed unmatched. The germline V gene encodes CDR1 ENHRY and CDR2 SYGVKD. The CDR3 is 15 amino acids. The CDR3 region is CAATRTSGSGETQYF. CDR3 nucleotide sequence: TGTGCCGCAACCCGGACTAGCGGGTCGGGGGAGACCCAGTACTTC.

The rearrangement links TRBV7-2 to TRBJ1-6; D call uncertain. The V and J ends lost 5 bases and 10 bases respectively, with 9 bases between them. In germline, CDR1 is SGHTA, CDR2 FQGNSA. This CDR3 contains 12 residues. This CDR3 reads CASSHDWSPLHF. For the CDR3, the DNA is TGTGCCAGCAGCCACGACTGGTCACCCCTCCACTTT.

The genes are TRBV7-9 and TRBJ2-2; TRBD2 matches 7 bases. CDR1 is SEHNR and CDR2 is FQNEAQ in the germline V gene (reference sequence). Germline trimming cut 8 bases from V and 2 bases from J; bases unmatched to any gene: 14. The CDR3 runs 17 residues. In DNA, the CDR3 is TGTGCCAGCGGGGGACCGACTAAGCGGGGTAACACCGGGGAGCTGTTTTTT. Protein: CASGGPTKRGNTGELFF.